Detailed here is one TCR beta chain. Its antigen remains unidentified. The CDR3 has 13 amino acids. CDR1 is SGHVS and CDR2 is FQNEAQ in the germline V gene. The V end lost 5 bases, the J end lost 4 bases, and 11 bases lay between the germline ends. The sample belongs to a study of T-cell memory formation after mild COVID-19. Study in general: TCR clusters were mostly donor specific. The study's findings and limits: Researchers could not confirm that second-wave clones peaking on day 37 targeted SARS-CoV-2.

With constant-segment primers, 5'RACE yielded cDNA libraries of TCR alpha and TCR beta that carried sample barcodes and UMIs. TCRdb analysed the 5' RACE reads with MiXCR anew, one entry per CDR3 protein. The sample contains about 400,000 distinct CDR3 sequences, about a sixth of which appear only once. V is TRBV7-8 and J is TRBJ2-5, with D possibly TRBD2 on 5 matching bases. Source material: PBMCs or a T cell subset sorted from them (not recorded which). The receptor was derived from a young man who had mild COVID-19 (a few samples of this study predate the infection). Cell type and time point are not known. The CDR3 DNA reads TGTGCCAGCAGCCCTAGCTTAGCAGAGACCCAGTACTTC. Translated, it gives CASSPSLAETQYF.